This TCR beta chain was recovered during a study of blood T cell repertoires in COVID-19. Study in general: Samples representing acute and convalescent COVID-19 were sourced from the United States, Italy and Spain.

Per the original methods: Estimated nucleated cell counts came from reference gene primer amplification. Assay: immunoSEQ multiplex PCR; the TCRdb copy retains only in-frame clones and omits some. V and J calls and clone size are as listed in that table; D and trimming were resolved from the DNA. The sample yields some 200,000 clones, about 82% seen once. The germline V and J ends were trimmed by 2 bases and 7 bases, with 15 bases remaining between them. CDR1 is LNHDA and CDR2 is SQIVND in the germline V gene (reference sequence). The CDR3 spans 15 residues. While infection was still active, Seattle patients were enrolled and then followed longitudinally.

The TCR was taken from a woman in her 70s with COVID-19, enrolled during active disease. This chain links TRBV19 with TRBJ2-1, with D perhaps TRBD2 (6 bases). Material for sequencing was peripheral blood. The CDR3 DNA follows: TGTGCCAGTAGTATACCTGGCGGGATAGGAAATGAGCAGTTCTTC. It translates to CASSIPGGIGNEQFF. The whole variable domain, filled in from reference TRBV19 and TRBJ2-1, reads DGGITQSPKYLFRKEGQNVTLSCEQNLNHDAMYWYRQDPGQGLRLIYYSQIVNDFQKGDIAEGYSVSREKKESFPLTVTSAQKNPTAFYLCASSIPGGIGNEQFFGPGTRLTVL.